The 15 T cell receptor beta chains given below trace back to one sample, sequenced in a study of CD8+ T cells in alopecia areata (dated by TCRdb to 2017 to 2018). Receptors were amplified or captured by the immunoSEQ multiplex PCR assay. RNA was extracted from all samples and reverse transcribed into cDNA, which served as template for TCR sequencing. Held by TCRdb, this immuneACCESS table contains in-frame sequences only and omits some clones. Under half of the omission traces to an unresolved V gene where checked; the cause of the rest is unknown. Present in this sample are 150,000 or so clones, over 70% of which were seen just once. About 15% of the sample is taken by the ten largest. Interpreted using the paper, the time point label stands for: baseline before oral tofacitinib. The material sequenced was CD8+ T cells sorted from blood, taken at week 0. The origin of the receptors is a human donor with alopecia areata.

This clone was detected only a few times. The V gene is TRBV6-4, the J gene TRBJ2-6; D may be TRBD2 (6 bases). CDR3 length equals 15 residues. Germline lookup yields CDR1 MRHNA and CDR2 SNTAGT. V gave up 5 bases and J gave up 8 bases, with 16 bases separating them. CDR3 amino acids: CASSYGEVGSNVLTF. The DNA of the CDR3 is TGTGCCAGCAGTTACGGGGAGGTGGGGTCCAACGTCCTGACTTTC.

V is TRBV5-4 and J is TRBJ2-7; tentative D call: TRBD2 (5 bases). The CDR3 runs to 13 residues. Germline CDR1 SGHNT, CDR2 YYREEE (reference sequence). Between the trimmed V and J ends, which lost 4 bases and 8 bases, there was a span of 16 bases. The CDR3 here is CASSPVLGVKQYF. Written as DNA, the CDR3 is TGTGCCAGCAGCCCGGTGCTGGGAGTAAAGCAGTACTTC. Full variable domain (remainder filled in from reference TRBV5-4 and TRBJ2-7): ETGVTQSPTHLIKTRGQQVTLRCSSQSGHNTVSWYQQALGQGPQFIFQYYREEENGRGNFPPRFSGLQFPNYSSELNVNALELDDSALYLCASSPVLGVKQYFGPGTRLTVT.

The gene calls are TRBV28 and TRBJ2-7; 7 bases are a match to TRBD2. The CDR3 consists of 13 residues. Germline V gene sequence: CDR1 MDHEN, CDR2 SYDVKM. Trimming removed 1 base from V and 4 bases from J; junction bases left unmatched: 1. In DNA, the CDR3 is TGTGCCAGCAGTTTATCGCGGGGGTACGAGCAGTACTTC. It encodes CASSLSRGYEQYF.

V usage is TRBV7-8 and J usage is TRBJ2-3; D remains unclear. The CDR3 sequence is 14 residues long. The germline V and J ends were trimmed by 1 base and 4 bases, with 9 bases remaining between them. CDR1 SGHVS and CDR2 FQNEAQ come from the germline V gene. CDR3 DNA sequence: TGTGCCAGCAGCTTAGTGGTGGGTCCAGATACGCAGTATTTT. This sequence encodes CASSLVVGPDTQYF.

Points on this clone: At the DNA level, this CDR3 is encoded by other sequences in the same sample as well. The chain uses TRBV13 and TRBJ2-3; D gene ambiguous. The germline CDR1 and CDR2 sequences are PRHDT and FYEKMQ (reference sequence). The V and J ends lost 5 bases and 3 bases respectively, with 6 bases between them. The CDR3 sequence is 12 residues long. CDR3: CASSPGTDTQYF. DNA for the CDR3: TGTGCCAGCAGCCCTGGGACAGATACGCAGTATTTT.

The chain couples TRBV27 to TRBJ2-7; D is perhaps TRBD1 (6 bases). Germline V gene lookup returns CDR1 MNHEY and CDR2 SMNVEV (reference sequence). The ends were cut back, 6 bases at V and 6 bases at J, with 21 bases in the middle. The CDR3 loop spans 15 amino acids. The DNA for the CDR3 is TGTGCCAGCAGCTCCTGGGACCAGGGGAGCTCCGAGCAGTACTTC. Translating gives CASSSWDQGSSEQYF.

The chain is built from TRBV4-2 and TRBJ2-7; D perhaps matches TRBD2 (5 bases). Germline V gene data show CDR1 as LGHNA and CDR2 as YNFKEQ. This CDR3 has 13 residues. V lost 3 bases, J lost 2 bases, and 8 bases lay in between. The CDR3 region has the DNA TGTGCCAGCAGCCAGTCCGGGGCCTACGAGCAGTACTTC. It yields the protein CASSQSGAYEQYF.

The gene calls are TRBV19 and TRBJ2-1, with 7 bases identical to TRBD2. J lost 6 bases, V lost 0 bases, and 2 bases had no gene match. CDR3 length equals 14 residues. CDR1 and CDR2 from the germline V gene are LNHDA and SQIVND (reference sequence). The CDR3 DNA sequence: TGTGCCAGTAGTATAGAAAGCGGGATCAATGAGCAGTTCTTC. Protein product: CASSIESGINEQFF.

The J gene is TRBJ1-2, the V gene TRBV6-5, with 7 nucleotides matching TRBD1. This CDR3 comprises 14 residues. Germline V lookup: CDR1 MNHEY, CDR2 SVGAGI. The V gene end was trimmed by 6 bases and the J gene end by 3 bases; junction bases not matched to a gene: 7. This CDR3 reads CASSPTRGDYGYTF. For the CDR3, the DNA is TGTGCCAGCAGCCCAACCAGGGGGGACTATGGCTACACCTTC.

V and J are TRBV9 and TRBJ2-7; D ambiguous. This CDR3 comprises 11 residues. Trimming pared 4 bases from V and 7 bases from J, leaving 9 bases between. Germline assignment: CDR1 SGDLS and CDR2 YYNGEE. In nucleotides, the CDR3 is TGTGCCAGCAGCAAAACTGGTGAGCAGTACTTC. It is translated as CASSKTGEQYF.

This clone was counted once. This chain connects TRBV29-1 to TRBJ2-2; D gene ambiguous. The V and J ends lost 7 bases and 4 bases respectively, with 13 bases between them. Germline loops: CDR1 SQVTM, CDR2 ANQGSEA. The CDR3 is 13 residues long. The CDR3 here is CSARSPRTGELFF. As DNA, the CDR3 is TGCAGCGCTCGATCGCCGCGCACCGGGGAGCTGTTTTTT.

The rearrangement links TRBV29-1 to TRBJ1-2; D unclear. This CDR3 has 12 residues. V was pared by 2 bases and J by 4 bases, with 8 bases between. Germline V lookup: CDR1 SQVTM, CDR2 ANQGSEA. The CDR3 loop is CSVERETYGYTF. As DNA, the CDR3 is TGCAGCGTTGAAAGGGAGACCTATGGCTACACCTTC.

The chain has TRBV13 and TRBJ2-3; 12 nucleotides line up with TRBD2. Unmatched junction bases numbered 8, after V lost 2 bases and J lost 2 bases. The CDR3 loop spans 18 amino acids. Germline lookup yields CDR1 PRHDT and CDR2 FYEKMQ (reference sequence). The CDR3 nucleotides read TGTGCCAGCAGCTTACTCGAGACTAGCGGGGGTTACACAGATACGCAGTATTTT. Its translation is CASSLLETSGGYTDTQYF.

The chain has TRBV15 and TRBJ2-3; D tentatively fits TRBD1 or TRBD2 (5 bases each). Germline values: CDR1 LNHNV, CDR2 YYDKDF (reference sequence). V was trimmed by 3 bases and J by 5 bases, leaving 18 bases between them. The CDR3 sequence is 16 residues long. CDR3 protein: CATSSRAGTRGDTQYF. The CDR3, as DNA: TGTGCCACCAGCAGTCGGGCAGGGACGAGGGGAGATACGCAGTATTTT.

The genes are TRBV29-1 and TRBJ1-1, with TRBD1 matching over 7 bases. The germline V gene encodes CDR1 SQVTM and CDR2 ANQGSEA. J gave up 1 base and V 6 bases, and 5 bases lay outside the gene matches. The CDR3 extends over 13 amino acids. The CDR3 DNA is TGCAGCGTCTCAGGGGGGGGGAACACTGAAGCTTTCTTT. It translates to CSVSGGGNTEAFF.